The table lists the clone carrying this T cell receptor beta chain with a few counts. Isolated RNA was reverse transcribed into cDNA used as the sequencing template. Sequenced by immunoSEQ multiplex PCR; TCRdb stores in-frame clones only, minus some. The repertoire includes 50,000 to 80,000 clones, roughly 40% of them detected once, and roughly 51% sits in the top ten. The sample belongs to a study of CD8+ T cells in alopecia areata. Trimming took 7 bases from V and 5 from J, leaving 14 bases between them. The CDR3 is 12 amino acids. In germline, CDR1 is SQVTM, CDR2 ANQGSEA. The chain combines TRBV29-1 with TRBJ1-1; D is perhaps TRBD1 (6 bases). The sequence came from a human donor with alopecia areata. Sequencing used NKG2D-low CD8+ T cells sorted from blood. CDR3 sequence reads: CSEGGGGTEAFF. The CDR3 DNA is TGCAGCGAGGGAGGGGGAGGAACTGAAGCTTTCTTT.